The 16 T cell receptor beta chains below come from one sample, sequenced in a study of T-cell reconstitution after alpha-beta-depleted transplantation in children listed by TCRdb under 2016. The method was PCR. The sequencing machine was an Illumina HiSeq 2500. Molecular barcoding was employed in the preparation of TCR libraries, with unique molecular identifiers being used to normalize TCRbeta repertoire quantification. TCRdb redid the processing of the public reads, applying fastp at Q25 and MiXCR, and retained in-frame beta chains. Each entry merges the rows of one CDR3 protein and shows their most common DNA and genes. A total of more than 400,000 distinct CDR3 sequences appear in this sample, about an eighth of them only once. Less than 15% of the sample rests with the top ten. The meaning of the sample's treatment or condition label: allogeneic hematopoietic cell transplantation with graft depleted of TCRalphabeta T cells and CD19 B cells.

The sequencing used PBMCs, mostly from graft donor cells, collected 180 days after TCRalphabeta/CD19-depleted stem cell transplant. These receptors all come from a female patient aged 2 to 10 who had a stem cell transplant for aplastic anemia, so the T cells may come from the graft donor.

This clonotype was seen repeatedly, ten times or more. The chain combines TRBV7-2 with TRBJ2-1, with 10 bases matching TRBD1. CDR3 length: 16 amino acids. The trim removed 5 bases at V and 3 bases at J, leaving 7 bases unmatched. Germline CDR1 and CDR2: SGHTA and FQGNSA. The chain's CDR3 is CASSARTGGIYNEQFF. DNA of the CDR3: TGTGCCAGCAGCGCCCGGACAGGGGGGATCTACAATGAGCAGTTCTTC. The entire variable domain, with the rest obtained from reference TRBV7-2 and TRBJ2-1, is as follows: GAGVSQSPSNKVTEKGKDVELRCDPISGHTALYWYRQSLGQGLEFLIYFQGNSAPDKSGLPSDRFSAERTGGSVSTLTIQRTQQEDSAVYLCASSARTGGIYNEQFFGPGTRLTVL.

In its sample, this clonotype was seen a few times. The V call is TRBV28, the J call TRBJ1-4, with D maybe TRBD1 (5 bases). CDR3 size: 15 residues. Germline V lookup: CDR1 MDHEN, CDR2 SYDVKM. V shed 3 bases and J shed 8 bases, with 16 bases lying between them. The CDR3 DNA reads as TGTGCCAGCAGTTTTCTCGGCAGGGTCGAAGAAAAACTGTTTTTT. Its translation is CASSFLGRVEEKLFF. Full variable domain (outside the CDR3, taken from reference TRBV28 and TRBJ1-4): DVKVTQSSRYLVKRTGEKVFLECVQDMDHENMFWYRQDPGLGLRLIYFSYDVKMKEKGDIPEGYSVSREKKERFSLILESASTNQTSMYLCASSFLGRVEEKLFFGSGTQLSVL.

This clonotype turned up a few times. The chain joins TRBV9 to TRBJ2-2; TRBD1 agrees at 10 bases. CDR3 length: 17 amino acids. Per the germline V gene, CDR1 is SGDLS and CDR2 is YYNGEE. The junction had 9 bases not matched to a gene; V was cut back by 0 bases and J by 7 bases. The CDR3 here is CASSVALGTGEGGELFF. Written as DNA, the CDR3 is TGTGCCAGCAGCGTAGCCCTTGGGACAGGGGAAGGCGGGGAGCTGTTTTTT. Variable domain in full (rest from reference TRBV9 and TRBJ2-2): DSGVTQTPKHLITATGQRVTLRCSPRSGDLSVYWYQQSLDQGLQFLIQYYNGEERAKGNILERFSAQQFPDLHSELNLSSLELGDSALYFCASSVALGTGEGGELFFGEGSRLTVL.

This CDR3 reads CASRSESSYNEQFF. CDR3 in DNA: TGTGCCTCACGGTCGGAGAGCTCCTACAATGAGCAGTTCTTC. The V gene is TRBV5-6, the J gene TRBJ2-1; D remains ambiguous. Trimming left V 10 bases short and J 0 bases short, with 14 bases between. Germline CDR1 SGHDT, CDR2 YYEEEE. The CDR3 contains 14 residues.

In its sample, this clonotype was seen a few times. The CDR3 DNA sequence: TGTGCCAGCAGACGGACTAGCGGGAGGGCCGCAGATACGCAGTATTTT. It encodes CASRRTSGRAADTQYF. The chain recombines TRBV7-2 with TRBJ2-3; 15 positions match TRBD2. The V gene's germline CDR1 is SGHTA and CDR2 FQGNSA. The CDR3 has 16 amino acids. The trim removed 6 bases at V and 4 bases at J, leaving 5 bases unmatched. Full variable domain (outside the CDR3, taken from reference TRBV7-2 and TRBJ2-3): GAGVSQSPSNKVTEKGKDVELRCDPISGHTALYWYRQSLGQGLEFLIYFQGNSAPDKSGLPSDRFSAERTGGSVSTLTIQRTQQEDSAVYLCASRRTSGRAADTQYFGPGTRLTVL.

This clonotype has at least ten counts. CDR3 sequence reads: CATSRGGDAETQYF. The CDR3 DNA sequence: TGTGCCACCAGCAGGGGGGGGGACGCGGAGACCCAGTACTTC. The V gene is TRBV15, the J gene TRBJ2-5; 7 nucleotides align to TRBD2. The V gene's germline CDR1 is LNHNV and CDR2 YYDKDF (reference sequence). Trimming cost V 3 bases and J 5 bases; bases outside gene matches: 6. CDR3 length: 14 amino acids. The full variable domain, its missing parts supplied by reference TRBV15 and TRBJ2-5, is DAMVIQNPRYQVTQFGKPVTLSCSQTLNHNVMYWYQQKSSQAPKLLFHYYDKDFNNEADTPDNFQSRRPNTSFCFLDIRSPGLGDTAMYLCATSRGGDAETQYFGPGTRLLVL.

This clonotype has at least ten counts. The rearrangement uses TRBV15 and TRBJ1-6, with 7 bases matching TRBD1. V lost 4 bases and J lost 6; bases outside the gene matches: 6. This CDR3 comprises 15 residues. Germline V gives CDR1 LNHNV, CDR2 YYDKDF (reference sequence). CDR3 in amino acids: CATSKRTGVNSPLHF. As DNA, the CDR3 is TGTGCCACCAGCAAAAGGACAGGAGTTAATTCACCCCTCCACTTT. Combining the CDR3 with reference TRBV15 and TRBJ1-6 gives the whole variable domain DAMVIQNPRYQVTQFGKPVTLSCSQTLNHNVMYWYQQKSSQAPKLLFHYYDKDFNNEADTPDNFQSRRPNTSFCFLDIRSPGLGDTAMYLCATSKRTGVNSPLHFGNGTRLTVT.

This clonotype appeared a few times. The chain employs TRBV29-1 and TRBJ1-2; the match to TRBD1 covers 7 bases. The germline V gene encodes CDR1 SQVTM and CDR2 ANQGSEA. This CDR3 spans 14 amino acids. V dropped 4 bases and J dropped 8; count of bases not matched to a gene: 13. CDR3 residues: CSVGGDSTLRGYTF. CDR3 nucleotides: TGCAGCGTTGGGGGGGACAGTACCTTGAGAGGCTACACCTTC.

The table lists this clonotype with a few counts. V usage is TRBV29-1 and J usage is TRBJ2-2; the D is unclear. CDR3 length: 12 residues. CDR1 and CDR2 from the germline V gene are SQVTM and ANQGSEA. Trimming cost V 8 bases and J 5 bases, with 12 bases left between them. CDR3 sequence (DNA): TGCAGCCGAACAGAGGAAACCGGGGAGCTGTTTTTT. It specifies CSRTEETGELFF.

V usage is TRBV28 and J usage is TRBJ2-7, with 8 nucleotides matching TRBD1. The CDR3 covers 16 residues. Germline V gene lookup returns CDR1 MDHEN and CDR2 SYDVKM. The junction had 14 bases not matched to a gene; V was cut back by 4 bases and J by 6 bases. The CDR3, as DNA: TGTGCCAGCAGTTCCTCCGCAGGGGGCGGATTGAGCGAGCAGTACGTC. Translation gives CASSSSAGGGLSEQYV.

The chain joins TRBV28 to TRBJ2-7; 8 positions agree with TRBD1. The CDR3 is 15 amino acids. CDR1 is MDHEN and CDR2 is SYDVKM in the germline V gene. The J segment lost 7 bases and the V segment lost 0 bases, leaving 8 bases of the junction unmatched. CDR3 in DNA: TGTGCCAGCAGTTTATGGGACAGGGTCATGGTGGAGCAGTACTTC. Amino acids: CASSLWDRVMVEQYF.

The rearrangement links TRBV7-2 to TRBJ1-4; possible D gene TRBD1, 6 bases. V was trimmed by 3 bases and J by 4 bases, leaving 9 bases between them. Germline V gene lookup returns CDR1 SGHTA and CDR2 FQGNSA. This CDR3 has 14 amino acids. CDR3 protein: CASSLRGNNEKLFF. The CDR3 region has the DNA TGTGCCAGCAGCTTGAGGGGGAATAATGAAAAACTGTTTTTT.

The sample holds a few counts of this clonotype. The genes are TRBV7-6 and TRBJ2-1; 10 bases align to TRBD2. The germline CDR1 and CDR2 sequences are SGHVS and FNYEAQ. The CDR3 length is 19 residues. The V segment lost 5 bases and the J segment 0 bases; nucleotides outside the gene matches: 13. Here the CDR3 reads CASSPPGLAPQNSYNEQFF. The CDR3 nucleotides are TGTGCCAGCAGCCCGCCGGGACTAGCGCCGCAAAACTCCTACAATGAGCAGTTCTTC.

In this sample, this clonotype turned up a few times. DNA of the CDR3: TGTGCCAGCAGTGGGACTACAGGTTCACCCCTCCACTTT. Its translation is CASSGTTGSPLHF. The chain employs TRBV25-1 and TRBJ1-6, with D tentatively TRBD1 (5 bases). The germline gives CDR1 MGHDK, CDR2 SYGVNS. With 4 bases removed from V and 9 bases from J, the gap between germline ends came to 10 bases. The CDR3 runs to 13 residues.

This clonotype has only a few counts. The CDR3 DNA is TGTGCCAGCAGTAACGAGTTGACGGGGGAGCAGTACGTC. The encoded protein is CASSNELTGEQYV. The chain recombines TRBV27 with TRBJ2-7; the D gene is possibly TRBD2 (5 bases). V was trimmed by 5 bases and J by 7 bases, leaving 15 bases between them. This CDR3 spans 13 amino acids. The germline V gene has CDR1 MNHEY and CDR2 SMNVEV (reference sequence).

This clonotype was observed at least ten times. The genes are TRBV29-1 and TRBJ1-5; D remains ambiguous. V was clipped by 2 bases and J by 5 bases, with 22 bases between them. The CDR3 runs 17 residues. In germline, CDR1 is SQVTM, CDR2 ANQGSEA. In DNA, the CDR3 is TGCAGCGTTGAAAAATGGTCTGGCAGGCGGAATGATCAGCCCCAGCATTTT. This codes for CSVEKWSGRRNDQPQHF.